This TCR beta chain appears in the sequencing data of a study of cytomegalovirus exposure and HLA in healthy donors. The CDR3 has 13 amino acids. J gave up 6 bases and V 3 bases, and 4 bases lay outside the gene matches. The germline V gene has CDR1 KGHSH and CDR2 LQKENI. Study findings and constraints: Rarity marked most TCR sequences, yet some public TCRs occurred in many donors. Published work reported that the classifier diagnosed cytomegalovirus status with high specificity and sensitivity. Presence/absence comparisons presumed near-even sequencing depth among donors.

Primers: 60 Vbeta forward and 13 Jbeta reverse. Using immunoSEQ multiplex PCR, the repertoire was profiled, and TCRdb retains in-frame clones only, with some absent. The data hold about 82,000 clones, with over 9% observed a single time. Concerning this clone: The target antigen is unknown.

The V and J genes are TRBV18 and TRBJ1-1; 7 positions match TRBD1. The sample comprised PBMCs. This clonotype was sampled from a man in his 60s in good health and CMV-seropositive. CDR3 nucleotides: TGTGCCAGCTCACCGCCCGGGACAGCTGAAGCTTTCTTT. Protein sequence: CASSPPGTAEAFF.